This entry concerns a single TCR beta chain. Its antigen remains unidentified. It has no much larger one-base neighbor in the sample; base qualities were not kept. The sample comes from a study of a mutant IDH1 vaccine in newly diagnosed glioma (dated by TCRdb to the early 2020s). A note on the overall study: Vaccination started 4-6 weeks after radiotherapy alone, or was given together with temozolomide cycles in the groups whose treatment included chemotherapy. The roughly 33 treated patients were approximately 60% male and around 40% female, with a mean age of roughly 42 years. The week-35 safety follow-up was designated visit V12, and the week-47 end of study was designated visit V13. Peripheral blood samples were drawn at six visits, namely V03 (baseline), V05, V07, V10, V12 and V13. Prior to enrollment, standard therapy consisting of radiotherapy alone, temozolomide alone, or radiochemotherapy with temozolomide had been administered to patients, with the combination being received by most patients. For exploratory analyses, 25 to 30 treated patients had longitudinal TCRB deep sequencing done wherever samples were available.

The research as a whole found: Pseudoprogression appeared unrelated to alterations in the top peripheral T cell clonotypes detected by TCRB sequencing. Availability determined which PBMC samples were chosen for TCRB deep sequencing. The authors stated that sample limitations prevented analyses of patient blood samples from being reproduced. Immune responses induced by the vaccine were seen in around 94% of patients across multiple MHC alleles.

Trimming removed 6 bases from V and 10 bases from J, leaving 12 bases between the germline ends. CDR1 is given as WNHNN and CDR2 as SYGVQD, both from the germline V gene (reference sequence). From cysteine to phenylalanine, the CDR3 is 11 amino acids long. Kept here is only the CDR3 DNA, which spans 33 bases and is read in frame from base 1. In light of the paper, this sample's time point label describes: week 47, end of study. A 20-mer mutant IDH1 peptide at 300 micrograms in Montanide made up each vaccine dose, which was injected subcutaneously together with topical imiquimod. Patients received eight vaccinations in weeks 1, 3, 5, 7, 11, 15, 19 and 23, corresponding to visits V03 through V10. All donors had newly diagnosed IDH1-mutant astrocytomas of WHO grade 3 or 4 that showed loss of nuclear ATRX. The samples were drawn from NOA16, a multicentre, single-arm, open-label phase I trial in Germany that tested a mutant IDH1 peptide vaccine in humans for the first time. Genomic DNA for TCRB sequencing was isolated from EDTA blood with the DNeasy Blood and Tissue Kit.

The library came from the immunoSEQ multiplex PCR assay. The hsTCRB Kit was used according to the manufacturer's protocol to amplify rearranged TCR beta chain sequences. An Illumina MiSeq was used to sequence the TCRB libraries. Concerning the study's data processing: Demultiplexing, trimming and gene mapping were performed with the kit vendor's proprietary platform. The source is immuneACCESS, and TCRdb retained only in-frame sequences with V and J called. Part of the clones is not carried over; for the studies checked, unresolved V genes explain less than half of this, and the remainder is unexplained. Clonal size and the V and J genes are those of that table, whereas D and trimming came from the DNA. This sample comprises 84,000 or so clones, approximately 75% of them detected only once. Together, the top ten hold more than 4.5% of the sample.

This TCR was sampled from a man aged 40-49 years with glioma. Material: PBMCs, obtained from a glioma patient whose treatment included an IDH1 peptide vaccine. The chain couples TRBV10-1 to TRBJ1-1; TRBD1 could be the D gene, as 6 bases match. The bases are TGCGCCAGCAGCGGACAGTCTGGAGCTTTCTTT. This codes for CASSGQSGAFF.